Listed here are 20 T cell receptor beta chains from one sample, sequenced in a study of blood T cell repertoires in COVID-19. Using immunoSEQ multiplex PCR, the repertoire was profiled, and TCRdb retains in-frame clones only, with some absent. The sample lists hundreds of thousands of clones, roughly 88% occurring once. What was sequenced was PBMCs or T cells enriched from blood (not recorded which). All receptors derive from a woman younger than 35 who had been exposed to COVID-19.

The CDR3 sequence is CASLQRTGLSNQPQHF. The CDR3 coding sequence is TGTGCCAGTCTTCAACGGACAGGGCTTAGCAATCAGCCCCAGCATTTT. The chain has TRBV19 and TRBJ1-5, with 8 bases identical to TRBD1. V gave up 8 bases and J gave up 0 bases; unmatched junction bases: 9. CDR1 is LNHDA, CDR2 SQIVND, per germline (reference sequence). The CDR3 extends over 16 amino acids. The full variable domain, with the rest looked up from reference TRBV19 and TRBJ1-5, is DGGITQSPKYLFRKEGQNVTLSCEQNLNHDAMYWYRQDPGQGLRLIYYSQIVNDFQKGDIAEGYSVSREKKESFPLTVTSAQKNPTAFYLCASLQRTGLSNQPQHFGDGTRLSIL.

As DNA, the CDR3 is TGCGCCAGCAGCCAAGATTTGGGACAGGGGGACTCAGCAACTAATGAAAAACTGTTTTTT. It specifies CASSQDLGQGDSATNEKLFF. The chain uses TRBV4-3 and TRBJ1-4, with TRBD1 matching 11 bases. V dropped 0 bases and J dropped 0; count of bases not matched to a gene: 9. This CDR3 has 20 amino acids. CDR1 and CDR2 (germline): LGHNA, YSLEER.

The chain uses TRBV5-1 and TRBJ2-1, with TRBD2 identical over 7 bases. Germline CDR1 is SGHRS and CDR2 is YFSETQ. The CDR3 runs to 14 residues. V was pared by 0 bases and J by 9 bases, with 6 bases of the junction left unmatched. The CDR3 here is CASSLASGVTEQFF. The CDR3 DNA is TGCGCCAGCAGCTTGGCCAGCGGGGTGACTGAGCAGTTCTTC. Looking up the rest from reference TRBV5-1 and TRBJ2-1 gives the full variable domain: KAGVTQTPRYLIKTRGQQVTLSCSPISGHRSVSWYQQTPGQGLQFLFEYFSETQRNKGNFPGRFSGRQFSNSRSEMNVSTLELGDSALYLCASSLASGVTEQFFGPGTRLTVL.

The V gene is TRBV10-3, the J gene TRBJ1-5; weak D call: TRBD1 (6 bases). This CDR3 contains 13 residues. The germline V gene encodes CDR1 ENHRY and CDR2 SYGVKD. Between the trimmed V and J ends, which lost 4 bases and 2 bases, there was a span of 6 bases. The CDR3 bases are TGTGCCATCAGTGGACAGGGCAATCAGCCCCAGCATTTT. Its translation is CAISGQGNQPQHF.

The chain employs TRBV29-1 and TRBJ2-7, with 9 bases matching TRBD1. This CDR3 contains 15 residues. Per germline, CDR1 SQVTM and CDR2 ANQGSEA. Trimming took 6 bases from V and 3 from J; bases not matched to a gene: 12. This chain's CDR3 is CSVQTTGQGYYEQYF. CDR3 DNA sequence: TGCAGCGTCCAAACTACGGGACAGGGTTACTACGAGCAGTACTTC.

This clone was observed a handful of times. The V and J genes are TRBV10-3 and TRBJ1-6; no reliable D call. V lost 8 bases to trimming and J lost 6 bases, with 11 bases between them. The CDR3 consists of 13 residues. Per germline, CDR1 ENHRY and CDR2 SYGVKD. The CDR3 here is CAIARQINSPLHF. In DNA, the CDR3 is TGTGCCATCGCCAGGCAGATTAATTCACCCCTCCACTTT.

This clone was seen just once. The chain links TRBV7-9 to TRBJ2-1; TRBD2 aligns across 11 bases. This CDR3 region has 16 residues. Trimming at V came to 5 bases and at J to 9 bases, leaving 12 bases not matched to a gene. The germline V gene has CDR1 SEHNR and CDR2 FQNEAQ (reference sequence). The DNA for the CDR3 is TGTGCCAGCAGCGTACCACGACTAGCGGGGCTCCCTGAGCAGTTCTTC. It translates to CASSVPRLAGLPEQFF.

This chain connects TRBV30 to TRBJ2-1, with a possible D match to TRBD1 (6 bases). The germline V and J ends were trimmed by 2 bases and 7 bases, with 12 bases remaining between them. From germline, CDR1 is GTSNPN and CDR2 SVGIG (reference sequence). This CDR3 spans 13 amino acids. The CDR3 DNA follows: TGTGCCTGGAGTATGGGGGCGCGGAATGAGCAGTTCTTC. Translated: CAWSMGARNEQFF. The variable domain in full, with the rest retrieved from reference TRBV30 and TRBJ2-1, is SQTIHQWPATLVQPVGSPLSLECTVEGTSNPNLYWYRQAAGRGLQLLFYSVGIGQISSEVPQNLSASRPQDRQFILSSKKLLLSDSGFYLCAWSMGARNEQFFGPGTRLTVL.

The rearrangement links TRBV4-1 to TRBJ1-4; the D gene is possibly TRBD1 (5 bases). In germline, CDR1 is MGHRA, CDR2 YSYEKL. V was shortened by 0 bases and J by 5 bases, with 19 bases between the two germline ends. The CDR3 is made up of 18 amino acids. The CDR3 here is CASSQDLRVGIENEKLFF. CDR3 nucleotide sequence: TGCGCCAGCAGCCAAGATCTCAGGGTGGGGATCGAGAATGAAAAACTGTTTTTT.

This clone was found once. The chain combines TRBV3-1 (or the pseudogene TRBV3-2) with TRBJ2-3; 11 nucleotides align to TRBD2. After removal of 4 bases from V and 12 bases from J, the junction contained 3 bases not matched to a gene. The CDR3 is 12 amino acids. Germline V gene sequence: CDR1 LGHDT, CDR2 YNNKEL (reference sequence). CDR3: CASSLSGRAQYF. The CDR3 nucleotides are TGTGCCAGCAGCCTTAGCGGGAGGGCTCAGTATTTT.

The V gene is TRBV12-3 or TRBV12-4, the J gene TRBJ1-3, with no clear D. The V end was cut by 6 bases, the J end by 7 bases, with 13 bases between. The CDR3 sequence is 13 residues long. CDR3 protein: CASRRETGNTIYF. CDR3 DNA: TGTGCCAGCAGGAGGGAGACGGGCAACACCATATATTTT.

This chain links TRBV29-1 with TRBJ2-7, with 7 bases lining up with TRBD1. Germline V gene lookup returns CDR1 SQVTM and CDR2 ANQGSEA. This CDR3 has 13 amino acids. Trimming cost V 4 bases and J 3 bases; bases outside gene matches: 6. For the CDR3, the DNA is TGCAGCGTTGTAGCCAGGGGGAACTACGAGCAGTACTTC. Protein: CSVVARGNYEQYF.

V and J are TRBV7-8 and TRBJ2-3, with 10 bases matching TRBD2. Germline V gives CDR1 SGHVS, CDR2 FQNEAQ. The CDR3 runs 17 residues. V dropped 1 base and J dropped 5; count of bases not matched to a gene: 9. CDR3 sequence: CASSLGKRGGMVDTQYF. The CDR3 coding sequence is TGTGCCAGCAGCTTAGGGAAGCGGGGGGGCATGGTAGATACGCAGTATTTT.

This chain joins TRBV6-5 and TRBJ2-1; 9 bases are shared with TRBD2. Germline V gene sequence: CDR1 MNHEY, CDR2 SVGAGI. The V segment lost 11 bases and the J segment 5 bases; nucleotides outside the gene matches: 10. The CDR3 totals 14 residues. In DNA, the CDR3 is TGTGCCCTGGGGAGAGCGGGAGGAAACAATGAGCAGTTCTTC. Its protein is CALGRAGGNNEQFF.

On this clone: Other DNA sequences in the sample encode the same CDR3. This chain joins TRBV27 and TRBJ1-1; D remains unclear. Trimming removed 1 base from V and 1 base from J, with 7 bases in between. The CDR3 consists of 14 residues. Germline CDR1 and CDR2: MNHEY and SMNVEV (reference sequence). CDR3 region: CASSLLEGNTEAFF. The CDR3 DNA reads as TGTGCCAGCAGTTTATTAGAGGGGAACACTGAAGCTTTCTTT.

The rearrangement joins TRBV6-5 to TRBJ1-2; TRBD1 might be the D (6 bases). With 2 bases removed from V and 1 base from J, the gap between germline ends came to 11 bases. The germline V gene encodes CDR1 MNHEY and CDR2 SVGAGI. This CDR3 contains 15 residues. The CDR3 protein is CASSYTGGSNYGYTF. The CDR3 DNA follows: TGTGCCAGCAGTTACACGGGGGGCAGTAACTATGGCTACACCTTC.

In nucleotides, the CDR3 is TGTGCCAGCAGCCAAGACCCTTCGGGTCAGCCCCAGCATTTT. Protein sequence: CASSQDPSGQPQHF. The chain employs TRBV3-1 (or the pseudogene TRBV3-2) and TRBJ1-5; D remains ambiguous. The CDR3 consists of 14 residues. V lost 0 bases and J lost 6, with 9 bases in between. Germline V CDR1 and CDR2: LGHDT, YNNKEL (reference sequence).

Written as DNA, the CDR3 is TGTGCCAGCAGCCCAGGGGGGAGGCAGCCCCAGCATTTT. This codes for CASSPGGRQPQHF. The J gene is TRBJ1-5, the V gene TRBV7-9; 7 positions agree with TRBD1. CDR1 is SEHNR, CDR2 FQNEAQ, per germline (reference sequence). The V gene end was trimmed by 5 bases and the J gene end by 7 bases; junction bases not matched to a gene: 5. CDR3 length: 13 amino acids.

In nucleotides, the CDR3 is TGTGCCAGCAGTCTTCGCGGGGAACTGTTTTTT. Protein product: CASSLRGELFF. This chain joins TRBV27 and TRBJ1-4; D is undetermined. Trimming removed 5 bases at V and 12 bases at J, with 10 bases between. The CDR3 consists of 11 residues. The germline V gene has CDR1 MNHEY and CDR2 SMNVEV (reference sequence).

The V gene is TRBV11-1, the J gene TRBJ2-1; D perhaps matches TRBD1 (6 bases). The V and J ends lost 3 bases and 5 bases respectively, with 14 bases between them. This CDR3 is built from 15 residues. Germline V lookup: CDR1 SGHAT, CDR2 FQDESV (reference sequence). CDR3 sequence (DNA): TGTGCCAGCAGCTTCAACACAGGGCTGGACAATGAGCAGTTCTTC. It specifies CASSFNTGLDNEQFF.